This TCR beta chain was captured by sequencing in a study of T cell repertoires and Cas9 in healthy adults. Study information: Characterization of SpCas9-reactive CD4 and CD8 T cells covered multi-effector potency, cytotoxicity and lineage.

Study results and caveats: Reportedly, SpCas9-reactive effector T cell proliferation and function were mitigated by SpCas9-reactive Tregs in vitro.

In the case of this clone: What it binds is unknown.

The repertoire was sequenced with immunoSEQ multiplex PCR; TCRdb's copy has only in-frame clones and lacks some. The repertoire includes around 23,000 clones, about nine tenths of them detected once, and more than 0.7% sits in the top ten. Sample: CD4+ effector T cells (CD127+, CD25-, CD137-, CD154-) from PBMCs; culture status not recorded. The clonotype originates from a human donor in good health.

CDR3: CASSGTSGRGEQFF. For the CDR3, the DNA is TGTGCCAGCAGCGGGACTAGCGGGAGAGGTGAGCAGTTCTTC. The genes are TRBV7-2 and TRBJ2-1; 14 bases are a match to TRBD2. CDR3 size: 14 residues. V shed 5 bases, J shed 9 bases, and the junction held 3 bases outside the gene matches. CDR1 is SGHTA, CDR2 FQGNSA, per germline.